This is a list of T cell receptor beta chains from one sample in a study of control samples from healthy donors and cancer patients. The method was immunoSEQ multiplex PCR; TCRdb's version includes in-frame clones alone and lacks a portion of them. The sample includes about 120,000 clones, roughly 90% of them seen just once. Input material: blood. All receptors come from a man younger than 35 in good health. Each CDR3 is given with its conserved first and last residue. A D gene is named only where the DNA matches it firmly. The size entry is marked missing in some rows and otherwise reads once, few, many or a size class.

d_gene,j_gene,v_gene,abundance,CDR3aa,CDR3nt
TRBD1,TRBJ1-2,TRBV30,.,CAWSQGQGWNYGYTF,TGTGCCTGGAGTCAAGGACAGGGGTGGAACTATGGCTACACCTTC
TRBD1,TRBJ1-4,TRBV5-6,.,CAAALQGVDEKLFF,TGCGCAGCGGCACTACAGGGGGTGGATGAAAAACTGTTTTTT
.,TRBJ2-6,TRBV18,.,CASSPVGSGANVLTF,TGTGCCAGCTCACCAGTGGGCTCTGGGGCCAACGTCCTGACTTTC
TRBD1,TRBJ2-7,TRBV5-5,.,CASSCPGQGNEQYF,TGTGCCAGCAGCTGCCCGGGACAGGGAAACGAGCAGTACTTC
.,TRBJ1-4,TRBV5-1,.,CASSLASLRGSGTTNEKLFF,TGCGCCAGCAGCTTGGCATCATTGCGGGGGTCAGGGACGACTAATGAAAAACTGTTTTTT
.,TRBJ1-2,TRBV11-2,once,CASSLEGGAIGPYGYTF,TGTGCCAGCAGCCTCGAGGGGGGGGCCATCGGGCCCTATGGCTACACCTTC
.,TRBJ1-2,TRBV30,few,CAWSASGTHGGYTF,TGTGCCTGGAGTGCCTCCGGGACACATGGTGGCTACACCTTC
.,TRBJ1-1,TRBV5-1,many,CASSLQGHTEAFF,TGCGCCAGCAGCTTGCAGGGTCACACTGAAGCTTTCTTT
.,TRBJ1-2,TRBV5-1,.,CASSPRDPHYYGYTF,TGCGCCAGCAGCCCGCGGGACCCCCACTACTATGGCTACACCTTC
.,TRBJ1-4,TRBV28,.,CASRPSGVWRGEKLFF,TGTGCCAGCAGACCGTCGGGAGTTTGGAGGGGTGAAAAACTGTTTTTT
.,TRBJ1-4,TRBV5-1,once,CASSSLHSATNEKLFF,TGCGCCAGCAGCTCCCTCCACAGTGCAACTAATGAAAAACTGTTTTTT
TRBD2,TRBJ2-7,TRBV9,.,CASNPGLAGYEQYF,TGTGCCAGCAACCCGGGACTAGCGGGATACGAGCAGTACTTC
TRBD1,TRBJ2-7,TRBV11-3,.,CASSFTGTGGYEQYF,TGTGCCAGCAGCTTCACCGGGACAGGGGGCTACGAGCAGTACTTC
TRBD1,TRBJ1-1,TRBV19,.,CASSMTGQGGTEAFF,TGTGCCAGTAGTATGACCGGACAGGGGGGAACTGAAGCTTTCTTT
.,TRBJ2-7,TRBV6-2/TRBV6-3,.,CASSYSPGPYEQYF,TGTGCCAGCAGTTACTCGCCCGGACCCTACGAGCAGTACTTC
.,TRBJ1-6,TRBV3-1/TRBV3-2,.,CASSQGGGSPLHF,TGTGCCAGCAGCCAAGGAGGTGGATCACCCCTCCACTTT
.,TRBJ1-2,TRBV7-2,.,CASSFLYIDGYTF,TGTGCCAGCAGCTTTCTGTACATAGATGGCTACACCTTC
TRBD1,TRBJ1-1,TRBV11-2,.,CASSTRTGWDTEAFF,TGTGCCAGCAGCACACGGACAGGGTGGGACACTGAAGCTTTCTTT
.,TRBJ1-5,TRBV3-1/TRBV3-2,few,CASSQVWGKGQPQHF,TGTGCCAGCAGCCAAGTCTGGGGGAAAGGGCAGCCCCAGCATTTT
TRBD1,TRBJ1-2,TRBV7-2,.,CASSLEGANYGYTF,TGTGCCAGCAGCTTAGAGGGGGCAAACTATGGCTACACCTTC
.,TRBJ1-2,TRBV11-2,.,CASSAGGGLGF,TGTGCCAGCAGCGCTGGGGGGGGGCTCGGCTTC
TRBD1,TRBJ2-7,TRBV4-3,.,CASSQDGTGENYEQYF,TGCGCCAGCAGCCAAGATGGGACAGGGGAAAACTACGAGCAGTACTTC